The clone carrying this TCR beta chain has just a few counts. This record belongs to a study of cytomegalovirus exposure and HLA in healthy donors. Both 60 Vbeta primers and 13 Jbeta primers went into the PCR. The method was immunoSEQ multiplex PCR; TCRdb's version includes in-frame clones alone and lacks a portion of them. Of about 110,000 clones listed, over 60% were seen once; the top ten hold roughly 6%. Losses at the gene ends were 4 bases for V and 4 bases for J; bases not matched to a gene: 11. The CDR3 extends over 17 amino acids. Germline V gene data show CDR1 as MNHNS and CDR2 as SASEGT. The sequenced sample was PBMCs. The chain joins TRBV6-1 to TRBJ2-2; 8 nucleotides agree with TRBD2. The origin of this receptor is a woman between 45 and 60 years old in good health and CMV-seropositive. CDR3 sequence: CASSVTSGGLGTGELFF. The CDR3 region has the DNA TGTGCCAGCAGTGTCACTTCGGGGGGGCTGGGCACCGGGGAGCTGTTTTTT.